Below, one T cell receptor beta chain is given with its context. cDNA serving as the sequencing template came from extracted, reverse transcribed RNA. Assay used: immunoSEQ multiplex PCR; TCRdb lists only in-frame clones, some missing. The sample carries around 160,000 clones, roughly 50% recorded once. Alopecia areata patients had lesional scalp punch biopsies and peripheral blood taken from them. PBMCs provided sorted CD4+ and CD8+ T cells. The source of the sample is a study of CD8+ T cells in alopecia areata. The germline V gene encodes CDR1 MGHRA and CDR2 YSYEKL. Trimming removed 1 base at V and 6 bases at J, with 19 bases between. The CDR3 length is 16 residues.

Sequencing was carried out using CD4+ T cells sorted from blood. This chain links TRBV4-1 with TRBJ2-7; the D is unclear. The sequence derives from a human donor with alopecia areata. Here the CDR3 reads CASSQVIAVGIREQYF. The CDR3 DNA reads TGCGCCAGCAGCCAAGTGATCGCGGTAGGAATCCGCGAGCAGTACTTC.